Listed below are T cell receptor beta chains from one sample, sequenced in a study of shared clonotypes between healthy human individuals. Using immunoSEQ multiplex PCR, the repertoire was profiled, and TCRdb retains in-frame clones only, with some absent. This sample has about 2.4 million clones, with 93% found just once. Material for sequencing was naive CD4+ T cells from PBMCs. These receptors were taken from a man aged 18 to 30 in good health. Some clones in this sample may be carry-over from other donors' samples. CDR3s include the opening cysteine and the closing phenylalanine or tryptophan. Some rows mark clone size as missing; the rest say once, few, many or name a class of expanded clone.

TRBJ2-3 TRBV28 - CASSSLTGGRAGDTQYF
TRBJ1-2 TRBV6-4 - CASSATGGDYGYTF
TRBJ1-5 TRBV28 - CASRLQGWDQPQHF
TRBJ2-5 TRBV7-9 - CASSPGQGQIETQYF
TRBJ2-4 TRBV7-2 - CASSVVIGAKNIQYF
TRBJ2-7 TRBV7-2 - CASSRGGSGAYEQYF
TRBJ2-3 TRBV7-3 - CASSLTHTDTQYF
TRBJ1-1 TRBV28 few CASSVGTKAFF
TRBJ2-4 TRBV19 - CASSIAPGSHIQYF
TRBJ2-7 TRBV27 - CASSSRLAGGFYEQYF
TRBJ1-4 TRBV6-1 - CASSAQGGEKLFF
TRBJ2-3 TRBV5-4 - CASSFGPPNTDTQYF
TRBJ2-7 TRBV28 - CASRFDRPSYEQYF
TRBJ2-3 TRBV2 - CASSASGRAVRTVVDTQYF
TRBJ2-2 TRBV5-1 - CASSFGGQGTGELFF
TRBJ1-5 TRBV19 once CASSPRQGAGNQPQHF
TRBJ1-6 TRBV30 - CAWSVGTANSPLHF
TRBJ2-3 TRBV5-1 - CASSRDRGQSTDTQYF
TRBJ2-1 TRBV28 - CASSFRRASYNEQFF
TRBJ2-5 TRBV28 - CASSLWGTQYF
TRBJ1-2 TRBV6-5 - CASSYGQRWSYGYTF
TRBJ1-2 TRBV4-1 - CASSPGSRIPYGYTF
TRBJ2-3 TRBV5-6 - CASSLRGSGRDTQYF
TRBJ1-1 TRBV18 - CAGSPDRETEAFF
TRBJ2-5 TRBV28 - CASTGEETQYF
TRBJ1-3 TRBV9 - CASSVQGALGNTIYF
TRBJ2-5 TRBV6-6 - CASSYWGGLEKETQYF
TRBJ2-5 TRBV19 - CASSIALLGGETQYF
TRBJ2-3 TRBV28 - CASSPTSGRSDTQYF
TRBJ1-2 TRBV4-1 - CASSQGQAAFPYGYTF
TRBJ1-3 TRBV5-1 - CASSANDFQGAGNTIYF
TRBJ1-5 TRBV2 - CASSLQGGNQPQHF
TRBJ2-2 TRBV5-1 - CASSTGSTGELFF
TRBJ2-1 TRBV7-9 - CASSVEGGGRWYNEQFF
TRBJ1-4 TRBV28 - CASALLGATNEKLFF
TRBJ1-1 TRBV21-1 few CASRRGAWAEAFF
TRBJ1-5 TRBV28 - CASSSTRGRRNQPQHF
TRBJ2-5 TRBV28 - CASRPGAGGQETQYF
TRBJ2-1 TRBV14 - CASSNTGLAGRGREQFF
TRBJ2-3 TRBV5-1 once CASSAPWDTDTQYF